This TCR beta chain was obtained from a study of blood T cell repertoires in COVID-19. Study as a whole: Whether acute or convalescent, the COVID-19 samples came from the United States, Italy and Spain. T cells, B-cell-depleted T cells, or PBMCs provided the cDNA or gDNA that served as material.

CDR3 size: 14 residues. Losses at the gene ends were 4 bases for V and 6 bases for J; bases not matched to a gene: 8. The germline CDR1 and CDR2 sequences are SGHRS and YFSETQ. This clone appeared a single time. As processed by the authors: For nucleated cells, counts were estimated from reference gene primer amplification. The protocol was immunoSEQ multiplex PCR, while the TCRdb copy is restricted to in-frame clones and leaves out a portion. That table is the source of V, J and clone size, and D and trimming were worked out from the DNA. The sample carries tens of thousands of clones, 70% to 85% recorded once.

What was sequenced was peripheral blood. The genes are TRBV5-1 and TRBJ1-2; 8 bases are shared with TRBD1. This TCR was recovered from a human donor in a cohort sampled during active COVID-19. The CDR3 region has the DNA TGCGCCAGCAGCCAAGACAGGGGTGAGAATGGCTACACCTTC. Translated: CASSQDRGENGYTF.